The 6 T cell receptor beta chains in this list originate from one sample, sequenced in a study of identical twins. TCRdb ran MiXCR on the 5' RACE reads and lists one entry per CDR3 protein. The sample carries fewer than 250,000 distinct CDR3 sequences, 5.5% to 7% recorded once. The sample also formed part of further work on yellow fever vaccine responses in identical twins.

Sequencing input: memory (CD45RO+) T cells sorted from blood. The origin of the receptors is a woman aged 18-30 years in good health.

This chain uses TRBV10-3 with TRBJ2-7; D tentatively reads TRBD1 or TRBD2 (5 bases each). This CDR3 has 12 residues. V lost 11 bases and J 0 bases, leaving 11 bases between the germline ends. Germline CDR1 reads ENHRY; CDR2 reads SYGVKD. For the CDR3, the DNA is TGTGCCTCCCGGGACCACTCCTACGAGCAGTACTTC. This encodes CASRDHSYEQYF.

This clonotype came up many times. This chain links TRBV11-2 with TRBJ2-2; D gene ambiguous. This CDR3 is built from 12 residues. Germline CDR1 and CDR2: SGHAT and FQNNGV. Trimming cost V 3 bases and J 1 base, with 0 bases left between them. The CDR3 is CASSLNTGELFF. Here the CDR3 DNA reads TGTGCCAGCAGCTTGAACACCGGGGAGCTGTTTTTT.

This clonotype has a handful of counts. The chain recombines TRBV18 with TRBJ2-2; tentative D call: TRBD2 (6 bases). Germline CDR1 is KGHSH and CDR2 is LQKENI. Trimming cost V 1 base and J 6 bases, with 12 bases left between them. The CDR3 is 15 residues long. CDR3 sequence: CASSPLGGRAGELFF. The CDR3 nucleotides read TGTGCCAGCTCACCACTCGGGGGTCGCGCCGGGGAGCTGTTTTTT.

This clonotype was counted between two and nine times. The V call is TRBV6-1, the J call TRBJ1-1, with TRBD1 matching over 7 bases. J gave up 6 bases and V 7 bases, and 11 bases lay outside the gene matches. CDR1 is MNHNS, CDR2 SASEGT, per germline. CDR3 length: 14 residues. The CDR3 is CASIPGTRGAEAFF. In DNA, the CDR3 is TGTGCCAGCATTCCGGGAACCAGGGGGGCTGAAGCTTTCTTT.

This clonotype occurred a few times. The chain couples TRBV6-5 to TRBJ1-6; 8 bases match TRBD1. V dropped 0 bases and J dropped 7; count of bases not matched to a gene: 5. The CDR3 contains 16 residues. Germline V gene lookup returns CDR1 MNHEY and CDR2 SVGAGI. CDR3 coding DNA: TGTGCCAGCAGTTACTCTGGCAGGGGGCAGAATTCACCCCTCCACTTT. It codes for CASSYSGRGQNSPLHF.

This clonotype occurred a few times. The rearrangement links TRBV12-3 or TRBV12-4 to TRBJ2-1; perhaps D is TRBD1 or TRBD2 (6 bases each). The CDR3 is made up of 16 amino acids. Trimming removed 4 bases from V and 4 bases from J, with 17 bases in between. The CDR3 DNA is TGTGCCAGCAGTTCCTTGTTACGGGGGCCTTACAATGAGCAGTTCTTC. Protein: CASSSLLRGPYNEQFF.